Presented here are 19 T cell receptor beta chains from one specimen sequenced in a study of shared clonotypes between healthy human individuals. The assay was immunoSEQ multiplex PCR, and TCRdb's table has in-frame clones only and misses some. The data show 2 million to 2.5 million clones, approximately 94% seen once. The specimen was naive CD4+ T cells sorted from blood. The subset was: CD45RA+ positively selected. The receptors were sampled from a man younger than 35 in good health.

CDR3 in DNA: TGTGCCAGCAGCTATATCCCAGCGGGAGGGCCATCAGGCGAGCAGTACTTC. Its translation: CASSYIPAGGPSGEQYF. V gene TRBV11-2 combines with J gene TRBJ2-7; 10 bases agree with TRBD2. There are 17 residues in the CDR3. CDR1 and CDR2 from the germline V gene are SGHAT and FQNNGV. V was pared by 4 bases and J by 6 bases, with 15 bases of the junction left unmatched.

As to this clone: Other DNA sequences in this sample translate to the same CDR3. V is TRBV2 and J is TRBJ2-1, with a weak D call TRBD2 (5 bases). Germline lookup yields CDR1 SNHLY and CDR2 FYNNEI. Deletions cut 6 bases from V and 0 bases from J, with 12 bases between. The CDR3 extends over 15 amino acids. CDR3: CASSASGSSYNEQFF. For the CDR3, the DNA is TGTGCCAGCAGCGCCAGCGGAAGCTCCTACAATGAGCAGTTCTTC.

In regard to this clone: Different DNA sequences within this sample yield the same CDR3. The chain is built from TRBV5-1 and TRBJ1-4; the D gene is possibly TRBD1 (5 bases). V gave up 3 bases and J gave up 2 bases, with 8 bases separating them. This CDR3 is built from 14 residues. In germline, CDR1 is SGHRS, CDR2 YFSETQ. The CDR3 loop reads CASSSGPTNEKLFF. DNA of the CDR3: TGCGCCAGCAGCTCGGGACCGACTAATGAAAAACTGTTTTTT.

This sequence joins TRBV4-2 and TRBJ2-7; 7 nucleotides align to TRBD2. The germline V gene has CDR1 LGHNA and CDR2 YNFKEQ. CDR3 length: 18 amino acids. The J segment lost 2 bases and the V segment lost 0 bases, leaving 13 bases of the junction unmatched. For the CDR3, the DNA is TGTGCCAGCAGCCAAGATCTCCCGACTAGCTGGCTGGCCTACGAGCAGTACTTC. Translated: CASSQDLPTSWLAYEQYF.

The V call is TRBV5-1, the J call TRBJ2-7, with TRBD2 matching 9 bases. Germline lookup yields CDR1 SGHRS and CDR2 YFSETQ. The length of the CDR3 is 14 residues. V lost 6 bases to trimming and J lost 2 bases; unmatched junction nucleotides: 6. In DNA, the CDR3 is TGCGCCAGCAAAAGCGGGGGGACTACCTACGAGCAGTACTTC. It encodes CASKSGGTTYEQYF.

The rearrangement links TRBV18 to TRBJ2-7; the D gene is possibly TRBD1 (6 bases). From germline, CDR1 is KGHSH and CDR2 LQKENI. V lost 3 bases, J lost 1 base, and 13 bases lay in between. This CDR3 contains 15 residues. CDR3 sequence: CASSPGASDSYEQYF. DNA of the CDR3: TGTGCCAGCTCACCGGGGGCAAGCGATTCCTACGAGCAGTACTTC.

The V and J genes are TRBV28 and TRBJ2-7, with 8 bases lining up with TRBD1. Trimming cost V 5 bases and J 6 bases; bases outside gene matches: 9. The CDR3 runs 14 residues. Germline V lookup: CDR1 MDHEN, CDR2 SYDVKM. CDR3 coding DNA: TGTGCCAGCAGTGGGACAGGATTTGTCTCCGAGCAGTACTTC. Translating it yields CASSGTGFVSEQYF.

This clone was detected a few times. The CDR3 DNA is TGTGCCAGTAGTCCTGGACAGGGGGGCAATCAGCCCCAGCATTTT. Amino acid sequence: CASSPGQGGNQPQHF. J is TRBJ1-5 and V is TRBV19, with 10 positions matching TRBD1. The germline CDR1 and CDR2 sequences are LNHDA and SQIVND (reference sequence). The CDR3 is 15 amino acids. V shed 5 bases, J shed 2 bases, and the junction held 3 bases outside the gene matches.

V gene TRBV7-9 combines with J gene TRBJ2-1; 7 bases are shared with TRBD2. This CDR3 contains 14 residues. V lost 5 bases, J lost 7 bases, and 8 bases stayed unmatched. The V gene's germline CDR1 is SEHNR and CDR2 FQNEAQ (reference sequence). The CDR3 region is CASSQGLVENEQFF. CDR3 sequence (DNA): TGTGCCAGCAGCCAAGGACTAGTAGAGAATGAGCAGTTCTTC.

This sequence joins TRBV27 and TRBJ2-3; tentative D call: TRBD2 (6 bases). V lost 0 bases and J 1 base, leaving 14 bases between the germline ends. CDR1 and CDR2 from the germline V gene are MNHEY and SMNVEV (reference sequence). CDR3 size: 17 residues. This chain's CDR3 is CASSLSGGSGRTDTQYF. The CDR3 nucleotides read TGTGCCAGCAGTTTATCCGGTGGTAGCGGTCGCACAGATACGCAGTATTTT.

CDR3 nucleotide sequence: TGCGCCAGCAGCGGGGGACTAGCGGGAGGTCGACAGTACTTC. Its translation: CASSGGLAGGRQYF. The chain couples TRBV10-1 to TRBJ2-7; 15 nucleotides match TRBD2. V gave up 6 bases and J gave up 10 bases; unmatched junction bases: 7. The CDR3 is 14 amino acids. Germline lookup yields CDR1 WNHNN and CDR2 SYGVQD (reference sequence).

The rearrangement uses TRBV18 and TRBJ2-2; 9 nucleotides agree with TRBD1. The CDR3 runs to 13 residues. J gave up 4 bases and V 8 bases, and 2 bases lay outside the gene matches. Germline assignment: CDR1 KGHSH and CDR2 LQKENI. The CDR3 spells CASGTGLTGELFF. The DNA of the CDR3 is TGTGCCAGCGGGACAGGGCTCACCGGGGAGCTGTTTTTT.

This chain joins TRBV7-3 and TRBJ1-1; D unclear. In germline, CDR1 is SGHTA, CDR2 FQGTGA. The CDR3 extends over 13 amino acids. Trimming removed 1 base from V and 2 bases from J, with 5 bases in between. The chain's CDR3 is CASSLMGNTEAFF. In DNA form, the CDR3 reads TGTGCCAGCAGCTTAATGGGTAACACTGAAGCTTTCTTT.

The DNA for the CDR3 is TGTGCCGGGGTCCCAAGCTCTGGGGCCAACGTCCTGACTTTC. This gives the protein CAGVPSSGANVLTF. The chain recombines TRBV2 with TRBJ2-6; no clear D gene. Germline V gives CDR1 SNHLY, CDR2 FYNNEI. With 11 bases removed from V and 0 bases from J, the gap between germline ends came to 11 bases. The CDR3 runs to 14 residues. Together with reference TRBV2 and TRBJ2-6, the CDR3 gives the full variable domain: EPEVTQTPSHQVTQMGQEVILRCVPISNHLYFYWYRQILGQKVEFLVSFYNNEISEKSEIFDDQFSVERPDGSNFTLKIRSTKLEDSAMYFCAGVPSSGANVLTFGAGSRLTVL.

The chain carries TRBV4-1 and TRBJ2-1; TRBD2 matches at 8 bases. V shed 0 bases and J 2 bases; nucleotides not matched to a gene: 6. Germline loops: CDR1 MGHRA, CDR2 YSYEKL. The CDR3 totals 17 residues. CDR3 bases: TGCGCCAGCAGCCAAGACGTCTCGGGAGGGGCCTACAATGAGCAGTTCTTC. Translated: CASSQDVSGGAYNEQFF.

This sequence joins TRBV28 and TRBJ2-7, with D unresolved. The CDR3 is 15 residues long. Germline loops: CDR1 MDHEN, CDR2 SYDVKM. V was clipped by 4 bases and J by 1 base, with 14 bases between them. The CDR3 bases are TGTGCCAGCAGTTCCCAGAATTGGGGTTCCTACGAGCAGTACTTC. Its protein product is CASSSQNWGSYEQYF.

The chain is built from TRBV28 and TRBJ1-6; 7 nucleotides align to TRBD1. V was pared by 5 bases and J by 9 bases, with 4 bases of the junction left unmatched. The germline gives CDR1 MDHEN, CDR2 SYDVKM. This CDR3 contains 13 residues. The chain's CDR3 is CASSGQVGSPLHF. The CDR3 DNA reads TGTGCCAGCAGTGGACAGGTCGGTTCACCCCTCCACTTT.

This chain links TRBV2 with TRBJ1-1; D gene unclear. Deletions cut 6 bases from V and 4 bases from J, with 12 bases between. Per the germline V gene, CDR1 is SNHLY and CDR2 is FYNNEI. This CDR3 has 13 residues. CDR3 amino acids: CASRELVGTEAFF. The CDR3 DNA reads as TGTGCCAGCAGGGAATTAGTAGGCACTGAAGCTTTCTTT.

The rearrangement joins TRBV11-2 to TRBJ1-1; D gene uncertain. V dropped 1 base and J dropped 3 bases, with 9 bases sitting between them. CDR3 length: 14 residues. Germline loops: CDR1 SGHAT, CDR2 FQNNGV. The CDR3 sequence: CASSLGGKHTEAFF. The CDR3 nucleotides read TGTGCCAGCAGCTTAGGGGGAAAGCACACTGAAGCTTTCTTT.